A single TCR beta chain is shown here with its context. The table lists this clonotype with a few counts. Its antigen target is currently unknown. No much larger clone is present one base from it, and per-base qualities are unavailable. The time point label, as the study defines it: after trial treatment. Interpreted using the paper, the treatment or condition label stands for: LDRT plus nivolumab, ipilimumab, low-dose cyclophosphamide and aspirin (RACIN trial). Donors were enrolled in RACIN, a single-arm phase I dose-escalation trial in which nivolumab, ipilimumab, aspirin, low-dose cyclophosphamide and low-dose radiotherapy were combined. Eligible patients had advanced, TIL-negative solid tumors. Reads for this sample came from an Illumina HiSeq 2500. To make first-strand cDNA, Superscript III was used along with a set of TRAV- and TRBV-specific primers so that both the TCRalpha and TCRbeta chains were covered. TCRs were amplified with Phusion for 20 PCR cycles, with a constant-region primer paired with the adapter attached to the V primers. Isolated mRNA was amplified with the MessageAmp II aRNA Amplification Kit, using a roughly 15-hour in vitro transcription at 37°C. The Dynabeads mRNA DIRECT Purification Kit was used to isolate the mRNA for TCR sequencing. Indexed Illumina adapters were added in a second Phusion PCR of around 27 cycles, and the PCR products were purified with AMPure XP beads. In the paper's pipeline: Using custom Perl scripts, TCR sequences that encoded the same protein were pooled, out-of-frame sequences were dropped, and the abundance of each clonotype was calculated. TCR sequences supported by only a single read were excluded from analysis. The metrics used to describe the repertoires included Shannon entropy, Gini index, clonality, richness, and the frequency of TCRs shared between repertoires. TCRdb reprocessed the public reads (quality trimming at Q25 with fastp, clone calling with MiXCR) and kept in-frame beta chains. Identical CDR3 proteins give one entry, which carries the most common genes and DNA. These V and J calls originate from TCRdb's pipeline instead of the authors' own analysis. Here the sample has 95,000 to 100,000 distinct CDR3 sequences; around 21% occur a single time. The ten largest make up over 3.5% of the sample.

The data were obtained in a study of low-dose radiotherapy and immunotherapy resistance in tumors (dated by TCRdb to 2021 to 2024). Describing the broader study: In Cohort 1, 0.5 Gy per fraction was delivered every 2 weeks, and a total PTV dose of 6.5 Gy was prescribed. For Cohort 2, the dose was 1 Gy per fraction given every two weeks, adding up to 13 Gy in total across 26 weeks. Patients were given nivolumab as a 240 mg flat dose every two weeks and ipilimumab at 1 mg/kg every six weeks, with both drugs delivered intravenously. Cyclophosphamide 200 mg/m2 was administered intravenously every two weeks, one day before each radiation and immunotherapy administration. Patients took aspirin 300 mg orally once daily for four cycles, starting on cycle 1 day 1. Randomization of trial participants into treatment groups was not performed. Eight patients were included in the translational analysis, namely three from the first dose cohort plus the first five from the second dose cohort.

The germline V gene yields SGHRS for CDR1 and YFSETQ for CDR2. Measured from the cysteine to the phenylalanine, the CDR3 is 18 residues long. Just CDR3 DNA is preserved here, 54 bases in frame from base 1. The germline ends are 17 bases apart after V is trimmed by 4 bases and J by 0 bases. This sequence uses TRBV5-1 and TRBJ2-6; perhaps TRBD1 is the D gene, with 6 bases matching. Specimen: PBMCs, collected after low-dose radiotherapy plus immunotherapy. This TCR was sampled from a male donor with prostate cancer. The nucleotides read TGCGCCAGCAGCAGTACAGGGTTTCCGCGCTCTGGGGCCAACGTCCTGACTTTC. The resulting protein is CASSSTGFPRSGANVLTF. With the rest looked up from the reference TRBV5-1 and TRBJ2-6 genes rather than sequenced, the full variable domain is KAGVTQTPRYLIKTRGQQVTLSCSPISGHRSVSWYQQTPGQGLQFLFEYFSETQRNKGNFPGRFSGRQFSNSRSEMNVSTLELGDSALYLCASSSTGFPRSGANVLTFGAGSRLTVL.